These 16 T cell receptor beta chains came from one sample sequenced in a study of graft-versus-host responses after intestinal transplantation. Repertoires were generated with immunoSEQ multiplex PCR, while TCRdb's copy carries only in-frame clones and drops some. The repertoire holds tens of thousands of clones, over 85% seen once, with about 0.3% in the top ten. Antigens of these TCRs are unknown. Sequences were derived from unstimulated CD4+ T cells sorted from spleen or lymph node cells, sampled before intestinal transplant. The receptors were sampled from a human donor who received an intestinal transplant.

This clone came up once. The rearrangement links TRBV28 to TRBJ2-2; possibly TRBD1 for D (5 bases). The CDR3 is 15 residues long. V lost 6 bases, J lost 0 bases, and 11 bases lay in between. CDR1 is MDHEN, CDR2 SYDVKM, per germline. The CDR3 region has the DNA TGTGCCAGCAGCTTTTCGACAGCGAACACCGGGGAGCTGTTTTTT. This codes for CASSFSTANTGELFF.

This clone turned up a few times. The chain is built from TRBV6-5 and TRBJ2-7; D is possibly TRBD1 (6 bases). The CDR3 is 13 amino acids. Germline V gene data show CDR1 as MNHEY and CDR2 as SVGAGI. Trimming took 8 bases from V and 3 from J, leaving 14 bases between them. The CDR3 nucleotides read TGTGCCAGCCGAAGCGACAGGTTCTACGAGCAGTACTTC. This sequence encodes CASRSDRFYEQYF.

The chain couples TRBV6-5 to TRBJ1-1; D ambiguous. CDR3 size: 13 residues. Germline V gene sequence: CDR1 MNHEY, CDR2 SVGAGI. V was clipped by 2 bases and J by 6 bases, with 10 bases between them. This CDR3 is CASSYASFSEAFF. The CDR3 nucleotides are TGTGCCAGCAGTTACGCCTCCTTCTCTGAAGCTTTCTTT.

The rearrangement uses TRBV27 and TRBJ2-7, with 7 bases lining up with TRBD1. The trim removed 6 bases at V and 7 bases at J, leaving 18 bases unmatched. The CDR3 length is 16 residues. The germline V gene encodes CDR1 MNHEY and CDR2 SMNVEV (reference sequence). The CDR3 is CASSSAPGQWLREQYF. CDR3 DNA sequence: TGTGCCAGCAGCAGCGCCCCGGGACAGTGGCTAAGAGAGCAGTACTTC.

This clone was detected a few times. This chain connects TRBV7-9 to TRBJ1-1; TRBD1 is a possible D gene (5 bases). CDR3 length equals 14 residues. Between the trimmed V and J ends, which lost 3 bases and 1 base, there was a span of 9 bases. Germline CDR1 and CDR2: SEHNR and FQNEAQ (reference sequence). In DNA form, the CDR3 reads TGTGCCAGCAGCTTGGGGGGTGGGAACACTGAAGCTTTCTTT. Translating gives CASSLGGGNTEAFF.

This chain uses TRBV6-1 with TRBJ2-3, with 8 bases matching TRBD2. CDR1 and CDR2 (germline): MNHNS, SASEGT. This CDR3 contains 15 residues. The ends lost 6 bases at V and 2 bases at J; junction bases unmatched: 7. The CDR3 sequence is CASSESGSHTDTQYF. CDR3 bases: TGTGCCAGCAGCGAGAGCGGGAGCCACACAGATACGCAGTATTTT.

The chain has TRBV6-1 and TRBJ2-1; D is perhaps TRBD1 (5 bases). CDR3 length: 15 residues. Trimming removed 6 bases from V and 0 bases from J, with 12 bases in between. Germline V gene data show CDR1 as MNHNS and CDR2 as SASEGT. DNA of the CDR3: TGTGCCAGCAGCCTTGACACAGGCTCCTACAATGAGCAGTTCTTC. Protein: CASSLDTGSYNEQFF.

The chain is built from TRBV7-2 and TRBJ1-2; the D is unclear. CDR3 length: 15 residues. Trimming stripped 6 bases from V and 0 bases from J, with 14 bases between. Per the germline V gene, CDR1 is SGHTA and CDR2 is FQGNSA. The CDR3 DNA reads TGTGCCAGCAGTTTCGCAGACCGATCTAACTATGGCTACACCTTC. It translates to CASSFADRSNYGYTF.

The V and J genes are TRBV5-4 and TRBJ2-1; 13 nucleotides line up with TRBD2. CDR3 size: 17 residues. Unmatched junction bases numbered 6, after V lost 4 bases and J lost 2 bases. Looked up from germline, CDR1 is SGHNT and CDR2 is YYREEE (reference sequence). The CDR3 sequence is CASSQEGLAGPYNEQFF. In DNA form, the CDR3 reads TGTGCCAGCAGCCAGGAGGGACTAGCGGGACCCTACAATGAGCAGTTCTTC. Together with reference TRBV5-4 and TRBJ2-1, the CDR3 gives the full variable domain: ETGVTQSPTHLIKTRGQQVTLRCSSQSGHNTVSWYQQALGQGPQFIFQYYREEENGRGNFPPRFSGLQFPNYSSELNVNALELDDSALYLCASSQEGLAGPYNEQFFGPGTRLTVL.

The chain links TRBV18 to TRBJ2-5, with 9 nucleotides matching TRBD2. This CDR3 region has 15 residues. Per the germline V gene, CDR1 is KGHSH and CDR2 is LQKENI. The V gene end was trimmed by 2 bases and the J gene end by 5 bases; junction bases not matched to a gene: 6. The CDR3 reads CASSPTAGGRETQYF. The CDR3 DNA sequence: TGTGCCAGCTCACCAACGGCGGGAGGGCGTGAGACCCAGTACTTC.

Worth noting for this clone: The germline gene is not matched at one end of the junction; a read error may be the cause. The rearrangement uses TRBV19 and TRBJ1-2; D is unresolved. The CDR3 is made up of 13 amino acids. Germline V CDR1 and CDR2: LNHDA, SQIVND (reference sequence). The CDR3, as DNA: TGTGCCAGTAGTATAAGCGGCCCGGGCATTGTCGATTTC. It yields the protein CASSISGPGIVDF.

This chain joins TRBV5-4 and TRBJ1-2; D possibly corresponds to TRBD1 (6 bases). Trimming cost V 4 bases and J 5 bases, with 18 bases left between them. CDR1 is SGHNT and CDR2 is YYREEE in the germline V gene (reference sequence). CDR3 size: 15 residues. CDR3 sequence: CASSPDGGVVYGYTF. Here the CDR3 DNA reads TGTGCCAGCAGCCCGGATGGGGGCGTGGTATATGGCTACACCTTC.

This chain joins TRBV1 and TRBJ2-6; the table's D call, TRBD2, has no DNA check behind it. TRBV1 is classified as a pseudogene. The CDR3 runs to 18 residues. The CDR3 loop reads CTSSARSLCQSRANVLTF. In DNA, the CDR3 is TGCACCAGCAGCGCACGGAGTTTGTGCCAAAGTCGGGCCAACGTCCTGACTTTC.

The chain joins TRBV30 to TRBJ1-5; 9 positions agree with TRBD1. V was pared by 1 base and J by 2 bases, with 0 bases of the junction left unmatched. This CDR3 has 14 residues. Germline CDR1 is GTSNPN and CDR2 is SVGIG (reference sequence). The CDR3 DNA sequence: TGTGCCTGGAGTGGACAGGGGGGCAATCAGCCCCAGCATTTT. It codes for CAWSGQGGNQPQHF.

V and J are TRBV7-9 and TRBJ1-1; D remains ambiguous. The length of the CDR3 is 14 residues. The V end was cut by 5 bases, the J end by 0 bases, with 10 bases between. Germline V CDR1 and CDR2: SEHNR, FQNEAQ (reference sequence). CDR3 nucleotide sequence: TGTGCCAGCAGCCCCCAGGATATGAACACTGAAGCTTTCTTT. It codes for CASSPQDMNTEAFF. Filled out from reference TRBV7-9 and TRBJ1-1, the complete variable domain reads DTGVSQNPRHKITKRGQNVTFRCDPISEHNRLYWYRQTLGQGPEFLTYFQNEAQLEKSRLLSDRFSAERPKGSFSTLEIQRTEQGDSAMYLCASSPQDMNTEAFFGQGTRLTVV.

CDR3 protein: CASSYSQSGNTIYF. The CDR3, as DNA: TGTGCCAGCAGTTACTCGCAATCTGGAAACACCATATATTTT. The chain links TRBV6-6 to TRBJ1-3; D ambiguous. The V end lost 0 bases, the J end lost 1 base, and 4 bases lay between the germline ends. Germline loops: CDR1 MNHNY, CDR2 SVGAGI (reference sequence). The CDR3 has 14 residues.